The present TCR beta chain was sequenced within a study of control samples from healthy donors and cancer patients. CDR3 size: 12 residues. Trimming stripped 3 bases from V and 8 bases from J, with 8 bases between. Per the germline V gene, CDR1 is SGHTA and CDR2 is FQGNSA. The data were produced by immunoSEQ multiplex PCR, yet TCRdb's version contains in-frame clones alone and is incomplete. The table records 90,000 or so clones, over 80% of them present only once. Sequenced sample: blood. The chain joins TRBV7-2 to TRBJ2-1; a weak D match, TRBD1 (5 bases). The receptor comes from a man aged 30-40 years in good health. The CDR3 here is CASSFRGDEQFF. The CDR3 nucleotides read TGTGCCAGCAGCTTTAGGGGCGATGAGCAGTTCTTC.